Each of the 30 T cell receptor beta chains below was sequenced from the same sample in a study of blood T cell repertoires in COVID-19. Here immunoSEQ multiplex PCR was the method, and the copy in TCRdb shows in-frame clones only, minus some. The sample gives about 210,000 clones, about 79% of which show up once; roughly a tenth is in the top ten. Sequencing was performed on peripheral blood. These TCRs come from a man aged 45 to 65 with active or convalescent COVID-19.

The chain is built from TRBV7-9 and TRBJ1-4; unclear D gene. With 4 bases removed from V and 6 bases from J, the gap between germline ends came to 15 bases. Per the germline V gene, CDR1 is SEHNR and CDR2 is FQNEAQ (reference sequence). The CDR3 consists of 15 residues. CDR3 amino acids: CASSSFSSGDEKLFF. The CDR3 DNA sequence: TGTGCCAGCAGCTCCTTCTCCAGCGGAGATGAAAAACTGTTTTTT.

This chain uses TRBV7-9 with TRBJ1-2, with D unresolved. Trimming removed 1 base at V and 7 bases at J, with 16 bases between. Germline CDR1 reads SEHNR; CDR2 reads FQNEAQ (reference sequence). The CDR3 loop spans 15 amino acids. The CDR3 DNA reads as TGTGCCAGCAGCTTAGGTAGCGAATCCAGCGTTGGCTACACCTTC. Residues: CASSLGSESSVGYTF.

The rearrangement joins TRBV2 to TRBJ1-1; no definite D call. This CDR3 has 13 residues. Deletions cut 6 bases from V and 7 bases from J, with 15 bases between. The germline V gene encodes CDR1 SNHLY and CDR2 FYNNEI. The CDR3 region has the DNA TGTGCCAGCAGGACACAGAGGGTTGTTGAAGCTTTCTTT. It is translated as CASRTQRVVEAFF.

The rearrangement joins TRBV28 to TRBJ1-4; 8 nucleotides line up with TRBD1. Germline-derived CDR1 and CDR2 are MDHEN and SYDVKM. With 3 bases clipped from V and 8 bases from J, the junction kept 14 bases outside the gene matches. The CDR3 contains 17 residues. The CDR3 spells CASSFAGGLSTREKLFF. The CDR3 nucleotides are TGTGCCAGCAGTTTTGCAGGGGGCCTAAGTACTAGGGAAAAACTGTTTTTT. The full variable domain, its missing parts supplied by reference TRBV28 and TRBJ1-4, is DVKVTQSSRYLVKRTGEKVFLECVQDMDHENMFWYRQDPGLGLRLIYFSYDVKMKEKGDIPEGYSVSREKKERFSLILESASTNQTSMYLCASSFAGGLSTREKLFFGSGTQLSVL.

This clone appeared a single time. The J gene is TRBJ1-1, the V gene TRBV24-1, with D possibly being TRBD1 (5 bases). Germline loops: CDR1 KGHDR, CDR2 SFDVKD. The V end was cut by 7 bases, the J end by 4 bases, with 12 bases between. The CDR3 consists of 13 residues. The chain's CDR3 is CATRNPGGTEAFF. CDR3 nucleotides: TGTGCCACCAGGAACCCCGGGGGCACTGAAGCTTTCTTT.

The chain carries TRBV24-1 and TRBJ1-2; D gene unclear. The CDR3 covers 15 residues. With 6 bases removed from V and 2 bases from J, the gap between germline ends came to 15 bases. Germline V lookup: CDR1 KGHDR, CDR2 SFDVKD. The CDR3 DNA sequence: TGTGCCACCAGTCCGAGCGGCTTCCAAAACTATGGCTACACCTTC. Protein: CATSPSGFQNYGYTF.

The chain couples TRBV18 to TRBJ2-4; 9 nucleotides agree with TRBD1. From germline, CDR1 is KGHSH and CDR2 LQKENI. V was clipped by 4 bases and J by 1 base; unmatched bases: 5. The CDR3 consists of 16 residues. CDR3 nucleotide sequence: TGTGCCAGCTCACTCCCAGGACAGGGGGCCAAAAACATTCAGTACTTC. Its protein is CASSLPGQGAKNIQYF.

The gene calls are TRBV18 and TRBJ2-3; the D gene is possibly TRBD1 (5 bases). The V gene's germline CDR1 is KGHSH and CDR2 LQKENI. This CDR3 region has 17 residues. With 0 bases removed from V and 0 bases from J, the gap between germline ends came to 13 bases. CDR3 residues: CASSPPGQGSSTDTQYF. Written as DNA, the CDR3 is TGTGCCAGCTCACCACCGGGGCAGGGATCTAGCACAGATACGCAGTATTTT.

The V call is TRBV28, the J call TRBJ2-7, with 7 bases that match TRBD1. Germline V gives CDR1 MDHEN, CDR2 SYDVKM. This CDR3 contains 13 residues. The V gene end was trimmed by 8 bases and the J gene end by 7 bases; junction bases not matched to a gene: 11. The CDR3 sequence is CASGQGDLGEQYF. The CDR3 DNA sequence: TGTGCCAGCGGCCAGGGGGATCTGGGTGAGCAGTACTTC.

The chain carries TRBV2 and TRBJ1-3; the D gene is possibly TRBD1 (5 bases). The CDR3 length is 15 residues. Germline lookup yields CDR1 SNHLY and CDR2 FYNNEI. V lost 4 bases and J 0 bases, leaving 10 bases between the germline ends. CDR3 residues: CASSVEGSSGNTIYF. The CDR3 nucleotides are TGTGCCAGCAGTGTGGAGGGGAGCTCTGGAAACACCATATATTTT.

The gene calls are TRBV5-5 and TRBJ2-1; the match to TRBD2 covers 8 bases. This CDR3 region has 15 residues. Per germline, CDR1 SGHKS and CDR2 YYEKEE (reference sequence). J lost 10 bases, V lost 5 bases, and 14 bases had no gene match. CDR3 amino acids: CASSRPGAGVWEQFF. The DNA for the CDR3 is TGTGCCAGCAGTCGTCCGGGAGCGGGAGTATGGGAGCAGTTCTTC.

The V and J genes are TRBV12-2 and TRBJ2-5; TRBD2 is the table's D call and was not checked against the DNA. TRBV12-2 is marked as a pseudogene. CDR3 length equals 18 residues. This CDR3 reads CASRLAGGAGVKRETQYF. The DNA of the CDR3 is TGTGCAAGTCGCTTAGCAGGGGGAGCGGGAGTAAAGAGAGAGACCCAGTACTTC.

CDR3 in DNA: TGTGCCAGCAGCCAAGGTATTATGAACTATGGCTACACCTTC. Translation gives CASSQGIMNYGYTF. This rearrangement joins TRBV4-2 to TRBJ1-2; D unclear. Germline V gene lookup returns CDR1 LGHNA and CDR2 YNFKEQ. V shed 1 base and J shed 2 bases, with 8 bases lying between them. This CDR3 contains 14 residues.

The rearrangement uses TRBV28 and TRBJ2-4; the D is unclear. V lost 7 bases to trimming and J lost 1 base, with 14 bases between them. The CDR3 runs 15 residues. Germline V gene lookup returns CDR1 MDHEN and CDR2 SYDVKM. The CDR3, as DNA: TGTGCCAGCACCCCCTCCCCAGCGGCCAAAAACATTCAGTACTTC. This translates into CASTPSPAAKNIQYF.

The gene calls are TRBV28 and TRBJ2-7, with TRBD2 matching over 11 bases. This CDR3 is 18 amino acids long. J lost 0 bases, V lost 6 bases, and 13 bases had no gene match. The germline CDR1 and CDR2 sequences are MDHEN and SYDVKM. The CDR3 loop is CASSFPGLAGYLSYEQYF. The CDR3 bases are TGTGCCAGCAGCTTCCCCGGACTAGCGGGCTATCTCTCCTACGAGCAGTACTTC.

The chain combines TRBV7-9 with TRBJ2-5, with TRBD2 matching over 8 bases. The junction had 21 bases not matched to a gene; V was cut back by 5 bases and J by 4 bases. Germline V gene sequence: CDR1 SEHNR, CDR2 FQNEAQ (reference sequence). The CDR3 extends over 19 amino acids. The CDR3 DNA follows: TGTGCCAGCAGCCCTCCCGAGGGGGAGGGCCGGGAGGGAGGAGAGACCCAGTACTTC. Its protein product is CASSPPEGEGREGGETQYF.

The chain carries TRBV18 and TRBJ2-6; D is possibly TRBD1 (5 bases). V was pared by 3 bases and J by 0 bases, with 18 bases between. In germline, CDR1 is KGHSH, CDR2 LQKENI. This CDR3 has 19 amino acids. In DNA form, the CDR3 reads TGTGCCAGCTCACCCGGAGAGGCCCTAAGGGGCTCTGGGGCCAACGTCCTGACTTTC. Translation: CASSPGEALRGSGANVLTF.

V usage is TRBV5-1 and J usage is TRBJ1-2, with a weak D call TRBD1 (6 bases). V lost 4 bases to trimming and J lost 4 bases, with 14 bases between them. This CDR3 spans 14 amino acids. CDR1 and CDR2 (germline): SGHRS, YFSETQ. The CDR3, as DNA: TGCGCCAGCAGCCAGACAGGTTTGGGCTATGGCTACACCTTC. Translated: CASSQTGLGYGYTF.

V usage is TRBV11-2 and J usage is TRBJ1-2, with unresolved D. Germline values: CDR1 SGHAT, CDR2 FQNNGV. The CDR3 covers 14 residues. The germline V and J ends were trimmed by 1 base and 3 bases, with 9 bases remaining between them. The CDR3 sequence: CASSLGWGDYGYTF. DNA of the CDR3: TGTGCCAGCAGCTTAGGCTGGGGAGACTATGGCTACACCTTC.

The genes are TRBV6-5 and TRBJ2-7, with a tentative D call TRBD2 (5 bases). CDR1 and CDR2 (germline): MNHEY, SVGAGI. V gave up 3 bases and J gave up 0 bases, with 15 bases separating them. The CDR3 covers 16 residues. As DNA, the CDR3 is TGTGCCAGCAGTTATAGTTGGACTCCCGTCTCCTACGAGCAGTACTTC. Amino acids: CASSYSWTPVSYEQYF.

This chain links TRBV15 with TRBJ1-4, with no clear D. V was cut by 0 bases and J by 4 bases, with 9 bases left in between. The CDR3 loop spans 15 amino acids. Germline V gene lookup returns CDR1 LNHNV and CDR2 YYDKDF (reference sequence). The CDR3 coding sequence is TGTGCCACCAGCAGAGATGGTCCTATTAATGAAAAACTGTTTTTT. Protein: CATSRDGPINEKLFF. The entire variable domain, with the rest obtained from reference TRBV15 and TRBJ1-4, is as follows: DAMVIQNPRYQVTQFGKPVTLSCSQTLNHNVMYWYQQKSSQAPKLLFHYYDKDFNNEADTPDNFQSRRPNTSFCFLDIRSPGLGDTAMYLCATSRDGPINEKLFFGSGTQLSVL.

The chain links TRBV6-5 to TRBJ2-2; 8 positions agree with TRBD1. J was trimmed by 7 bases and V by 6 bases; bases with no gene match: 1. The germline CDR1 and CDR2 sequences are MNHEY and SVGAGI. The CDR3 contains 12 residues. The CDR3 DNA follows: TGTGCCAGCAGGACAGGGGTCGGGGAGCTGTTTTTT. Translation gives CASRTGVGELFF.

The chain joins TRBV24-1 to TRBJ2-3; TRBD1 aligns across 9 bases. Germline CDR1 reads KGHDR; CDR2 reads SFDVKD. The CDR3 is 12 amino acids. The J segment lost 9 bases and the V segment lost 7 bases, leaving 4 bases of the junction unmatched. The CDR3 region has the DNA TGTGCCACCAGGGACAGGGGATGGACGCAGTATTTT. It is translated as CATRDRGWTQYF.

This clone was observed a handful of times. J is TRBJ2-3 and V is TRBV7-2; 8 positions match TRBD2. The trim removed 8 bases at V and 5 bases at J, leaving 6 bases unmatched. CDR3 length equals 13 residues. The germline gives CDR1 SGHTA, CDR2 FQGNSA. The CDR3 is CASASGREDTQYF. Written as DNA, the CDR3 is TGTGCCAGCGCCAGCGGGAGAGAAGATACGCAGTATTTT.

The V and J genes are TRBV11-1 and TRBJ1-6; no clear D. Trimming cost V 3 bases and J 8 bases, with 8 bases left between them. The CDR3 has 13 amino acids. The V gene's germline CDR1 is SGHAT and CDR2 FQDESV (reference sequence). The CDR3 coding sequence is TGTGCCAGCAGCTTTAAGGGAGATTCACCCCTCCACTTT. Protein: CASSFKGDSPLHF. The full variable domain, completed using reference TRBV11-1 and TRBJ1-6, is EAEVAQSPRYKITEKSQAVAFWCDPISGHATLYWYRQILGQGPELLVQFQDESVVDDSQLPKDRFSAERLKGVDSTLKIQPAELGDSAMYLCASSFKGDSPLHFGNGTRLTVT.

The genes are TRBV15 and TRBJ2-3; perhaps TRBD2 as D (5 bases). This CDR3 has 15 amino acids. Germline-derived CDR1 and CDR2 are LNHNV and YYDKDF (reference sequence). The V end lost 2 bases, the J end lost 6 bases, and 15 bases lay between the germline ends. The CDR3 here is CATSRTGKSGDTQYF. CDR3 nucleotide sequence: TGTGCCACCAGCAGAACCGGGAAAAGTGGCGATACGCAGTATTTT. The variable domain in full, with the rest retrieved from reference TRBV15 and TRBJ2-3, is DAMVIQNPRYQVTQFGKPVTLSCSQTLNHNVMYWYQQKSSQAPKLLFHYYDKDFNNEADTPDNFQSRRPNTSFCFLDIRSPGLGDTAMYLCATSRTGKSGDTQYFGPGTRLTVL.

This clone was seen a few times. This rearrangement joins TRBV2 to TRBJ1-2; 9 bases line up with TRBD1. CDR3 size: 13 residues. CDR1 SNHLY and CDR2 FYNNEI come from the germline V gene. The J segment lost 6 bases and the V segment lost 6 bases, leaving 5 bases of the junction unmatched. The CDR3 DNA reads TGTGCCAGCAGGGGACAGGGTGCCCATGGCTACACCTTC. It specifies CASRGQGAHGYTF.

The chain joins TRBV28 to TRBJ2-2; 8 bases are a match to TRBD2. Germline CDR1 is MDHEN and CDR2 is SYDVKM. Unmatched junction bases numbered 8, after V lost 2 bases and J lost 3 bases. The CDR3 spans 17 residues. The CDR3 coding sequence is TGTGCCAGCAGTTTAGTAGGCGGGGGGCCTTACACCGGGGAGCTGTTTTTT. Residues: CASSLVGGGPYTGELFF.

The chain recombines TRBV2 with TRBJ2-7; 7 nucleotides match TRBD2. This CDR3 spans 13 amino acids. Trimming took 5 bases from V and 6 from J; bases not matched to a gene: 7. Germline loops: CDR1 SNHLY, CDR2 FYNNEI. CDR3 sequence: CASSLGLSLEQYV. Written as DNA, the CDR3 is TGTGCCAGCAGTCTGGGACTATCCCTCGAGCAGTACGTC.

The chain has TRBV7-2 and TRBJ1-2; no clear D gene. CDR1 is SGHTA and CDR2 is FQGNSA in the germline V gene. The CDR3 contains 13 residues. V was clipped by 6 bases and J by 8 bases, with 16 bases between them. As DNA, the CDR3 is TGTGCCAGCAGTGTTGGGAGGGAGTGGGGCTACACCTTC. Translated, it gives CASSVGREWGYTF.